This TCR beta chain was sequenced for a study of shared clonotypes between healthy human individuals. Overall study findings and caveats: Shared clonotypes: about 5.3% naive CD4, roughly 3.5% naive CD8, around 2.2% memory CD4, about 0.4% memory CD8.

This clone was seen once. What it binds is unknown. When replicate PCRs were run on sorted subsets, they used approximately 0.2 ug DNA, about 30,000 T cell genomes. Sequenced by immunoSEQ multiplex PCR; TCRdb stores in-frame clones only, minus some. The profile covers more than 2 million clones, with about 95% appearing a single time and around 1.1% taken by the ten largest. The CDR3 sequence is 15 residues long. The germline CDR1 and CDR2 sequences are SGHRS and YFSETQ. The naive CD8 subset, CD45RO-negative cells positively selected for CCR7, excluded terminally differentiated effector memory CD45RA+ cells.

The specimen was naive CD8+ T cells sorted from blood. The sequence was obtained from a man aged 18 to 30 in good health. The chain recombines TRBV5-1 with TRBJ2-7; D may be TRBD1 (6 bases). The J call may be wrong; the DNA end is better matched by TRBJ2-5. In DNA form, the CDR3 reads TGCGCCAGCAGCTCCCCCCAAACAGGGCAAGAGACCCAGTACTTC. This sequence encodes CASSSPQTGQETQYF.